The source of this T cell receptor beta chain is a study of blood T cell repertoires in COVID-19. How the authors handled the data: Amplifying reference gene primers gave estimates of nucleated cell counts. Clones were sequenced by immunoSEQ multiplex PCR, and TCRdb holds only the in-frame ones, with some missing. D and trimming come from the DNA, and the V and J calls and clone size come from that table. The sample contains 100,000 to 150,000 clones, 85% to 90% of which appear only once. This CDR3 has 16 residues. With 5 bases clipped from V and 4 bases from J, the junction kept 13 bases outside the gene matches. CDR1 is MNHEY and CDR2 is SVGEGT in the germline V gene.

The sequenced sample was peripheral blood. The rearrangement joins TRBV6-2 or TRBV6-3 to TRBJ2-5; 7 positions agree with TRBD1. The receptor was isolated from a man between 50 and 59 years old with active or convalescent COVID-19. For the CDR3, the DNA is TGTGCCAGCAGTAAGAGCACAGGGGTGAGGGGAGAGACCCAGTACTTC. It is translated as CASSKSTGVRGETQYF.